The TCR beta chain described here comes from a study of blood T cell repertoires in COVID-19. Study information: Both acute and convalescent COVID-19 samples were obtained from the United States, Italy and Spain.

In the authors' methods: The assay estimated nucleated cells by amplifying reference gene primers. Profiled with immunoSEQ multiplex PCR; TCRdb holds only in-frame clones, not every one. V and J calls and clone size are copied from that table; D and trimming were computed from the DNA. Of approximately 110,000 clones listed, less than 85% are singletons. Losses at the gene ends were 4 bases for V and 2 bases for J; bases not matched to a gene: 2. Germline loops: CDR1 SGHTS, CDR2 YDEGEE. This CDR3 is 14 amino acids long. This sequence joins TRBV5-8 and TRBJ2-1; TRBD2 matches 8 bases. The sequence was collected from a man in his 70s with active or convalescent COVID-19. The sequenced sample consisted of peripheral blood. CDR3 nucleotides: TGTGCCAGCAGCGTTAGCGGGACCTACAATGAGCAGTTCTTC. Residues: CASSVSGTYNEQFF.